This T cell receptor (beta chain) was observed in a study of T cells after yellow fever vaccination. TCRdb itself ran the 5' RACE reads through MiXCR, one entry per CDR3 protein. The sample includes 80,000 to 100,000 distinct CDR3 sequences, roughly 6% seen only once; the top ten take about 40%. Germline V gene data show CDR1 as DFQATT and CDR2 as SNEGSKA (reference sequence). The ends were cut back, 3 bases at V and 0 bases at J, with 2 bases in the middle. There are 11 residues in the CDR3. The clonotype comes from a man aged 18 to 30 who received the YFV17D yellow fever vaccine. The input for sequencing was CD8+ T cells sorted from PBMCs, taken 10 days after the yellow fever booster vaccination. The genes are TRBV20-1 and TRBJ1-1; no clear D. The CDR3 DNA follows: TGCAGTGCTAGGTTGAACACTGAAGCTTTCTTT. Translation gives CSARLNTEAFF.